The 28 T cell receptor beta chains given below trace back to one sample, sequenced in a study of T cell repertoires in cytomegalovirus infection. Via MiXCR, TCRdb re-called the reads, giving one row per CDR3 protein. The table lists 400,000 to 550,000 distinct CDR3 sequences, 10% to 12% of them singletons. The sequencing sample was made of PBMCs. These receptors were taken from a human donor in good health (CMV status not recorded). Some clones in this sample may be carry-over from other donors' samples.

This clonotype was seen many times. The chain joins TRBV20-1 to TRBJ2-7, with TRBD2 matching over 11 bases. This CDR3 spans 15 amino acids. V lost 3 bases, J lost 2 bases, and 6 bases stayed unmatched. The germline gives CDR1 DFQATT, CDR2 SNEGSKA (reference sequence). Here the CDR3 reads CSASLAGGLAYEQYF. CDR3 DNA: TGCAGTGCTAGTCTAGCGGGGGGCTTAGCCTACGAGCAGTACTTC.

This clonotype has a count of ten or more. The chain recombines TRBV10-3 with TRBJ2-3; D tentatively reads TRBD1 or TRBD2 (5 bases each). The germline V gene encodes CDR1 ENHRY and CDR2 SYGVKD. This CDR3 contains 11 residues. Trimming left V 10 bases short and J 5 bases short, with 10 bases between. DNA for the CDR3: TGTGCCACCCGGGGCGGAGATACGCAGTATTTT. Its protein is CATRGGDTQYF.

In its sample, this clonotype was seen many times. This CDR3 reads CASSQGQGVRYSNQPQHF. In nucleotides, the CDR3 is TGTGCCAGCAGCCAGGGACAGGGGGTTCGTTATAGCAATCAGCCCCAGCATTTT. The gene calls are TRBV5-6 and TRBJ1-5; 11 nucleotides line up with TRBD1. This CDR3 has 18 amino acids. CDR1 is SGHDT and CDR2 is YYEEEE in the germline V gene. With V trimmed by 4 bases and J by 0 bases, 9 bases remained unmatched.

This clonotype has just a few counts. The chain couples TRBV28 to TRBJ2-1; D might be TRBD2 (6 bases). This CDR3 has 15 residues. Looked up from germline, CDR1 is MDHEN and CDR2 is SYDVKM. Trimming removed 1 base from V and 10 bases from J, with 17 bases in between. CDR3 loop: CASSLSKGRRAEQFF. The CDR3 DNA reads as TGTGCCAGCAGTTTATCAAAGGGACGGAGGGCCGAGCAGTTCTTC.

This clonotype was counted ten times or more. The rearrangement links TRBV7-9 to TRBJ2-5; D is tentatively TRBD1 or TRBD2 (5 bases each). V lost 5 bases to trimming and J lost 6 bases, with 22 bases between them. The CDR3 runs to 16 residues. The germline CDR1 and CDR2 sequences are SEHNR and FQNEAQ (reference sequence). CDR3 region: CASSSRDEIGKKTQYF. The CDR3 nucleotides are TGTGCCAGCAGCAGCCGGGACGAAATCGGCAAGAAGACCCAGTACTTC.

In this sample, this clonotype turned up many times. The chain links TRBV20-1 to TRBJ2-3; tentative D call: TRBD2 (5 bases). Trimming stripped 6 bases from V and 2 bases from J, with 12 bases between. The CDR3 contains 13 residues. Germline V gives CDR1 DFQATT, CDR2 SNEGSKA (reference sequence). The CDR3 nucleotides read TGCAGTGCCGCTACGGGATTCACAGATACGCAGTATTTT. This encodes CSAATGFTDTQYF.

This clonotype was counted ten times or more. V is TRBV28 and J is TRBJ1-3; D gene unclear. Trimming took 6 bases from V and 0 from J, leaving 15 bases between them. Germline V gives CDR1 MDHEN, CDR2 SYDVKM. This CDR3 is 16 amino acids long. The CDR3 DNA reads as TGTGCCAGCAGCCTAGGAGGGTCCCACTCTGGAAACACCATATATTTT. This sequence encodes CASSLGGSHSGNTIYF.

This clonotype was counted many times. This sequence joins TRBV19 and TRBJ2-7, with TRBD1 matching over 7 bases. The CDR3 runs to 12 residues. Germline V lookup: CDR1 LNHDA, CDR2 SQIVND (reference sequence). V lost 10 bases, J lost 2 bases, and 5 bases stayed unmatched. CDR3 sequence (DNA): TGTGCCACCAGGGACAGCACCTACGAGCAGTACTTC. This sequence encodes CATRDSTYEQYF. The entire variable domain, with the rest obtained from reference TRBV19 and TRBJ2-7, is as follows: DGGITQSPKYLFRKEGQNVTLSCEQNLNHDAMYWYRQDPGQGLRLIYYSQIVNDFQKGDIAEGYSVSREKKESFPLTVTSAQKNPTAFYLCATRDSTYEQYFGPGTRLTVT.

In this sample, this clonotype turned up many times. This chain links TRBV7-3 with TRBJ1-6; D perhaps matches TRBD1 (6 bases). The CDR3 contains 14 residues. V dropped 3 bases and J dropped 6 bases, with 9 bases sitting between them. Germline loops: CDR1 SGHTA, CDR2 FQGTGA. The CDR3 nucleotides are TGTGCCAGCAGCTTCGGGGGCCGTAATTCACCCCTCCACTTT. Amino acids: CASSFGGRNSPLHF.

In this sample, this clonotype turned up many times. The V gene is TRBV12-3 or TRBV12-4, the J gene TRBJ1-5; D is unclear. The V gene lost 2 bases and the J gene lost 1 base, with 6 bases spanning the gap. CDR3 length: 14 amino acids. As DNA, the CDR3 is TGTGCCAGCAGTTTATTGATGAGCAATCAGCCCCAGCATTTT. This translates into CASSLLMSNQPQHF.

This clonotype came up many times. The genes are TRBV2 and TRBJ1-1; tentatively, D is TRBD1 (6 bases). Between the trimmed V and J ends, which lost 6 bases and 4 bases, there was a span of 12 bases. The germline gives CDR1 SNHLY, CDR2 FYNNEI. This CDR3 comprises 13 residues. Here the CDR3 reads CASRNRVGTEAFF. CDR3 nucleotide sequence: TGTGCCAGCAGGAACAGGGTGGGCACTGAAGCTTTCTTT.

This clonotype showed up many times. This chain connects TRBV6-6 to TRBJ1-4, with 9 bases identical to TRBD1. The CDR3 runs 14 residues. V gave up 3 bases and J gave up 8 bases; unmatched junction bases: 4. Germline V gene sequence: CDR1 MNHNY, CDR2 SVGAGI (reference sequence). The CDR3 loop is CASSYSDRGEKLFF. DNA of the CDR3: TGTGCCAGCAGTTATTCGGACAGGGGCGAAAAACTGTTTTTT.

The chain recombines TRBV20-1 with TRBJ2-7, with 8 bases lining up with TRBD2. This CDR3 region has 12 residues. Germline V gives CDR1 DFQATT, CDR2 SNEGSKA (reference sequence). The V gene end was trimmed by 8 bases and the J gene end by 4 bases; junction bases not matched to a gene: 7. CDR3 loop: CSLSGRGYEQYF. In nucleotides, the CDR3 is TGCAGTCTAAGCGGGAGAGGGTACGAGCAGTACTTC.

Regarding this clonotype: Since a much larger clone is just one base distant, this may be a read error. The CDR3 loop reads CSARREMNTEAFF. CDR3 nucleotide sequence: TGCAGCGCGCGACGGGAAATGAACACTGAAGCTTTCTTT. V gene TRBV29-1 combines with J gene TRBJ1-1; D call uncertain. The CDR3 is made up of 13 amino acids. Germline lookup yields CDR1 SQVTM and CDR2 ANQGSEA. V was trimmed by 7 bases and J by 0 bases, leaving 12 bases between them.

The chain couples TRBV6-5 to TRBJ2-3, with no clear D. Trimming shortened V by 2 bases and J by 2 bases, and 11 bases separated the two germline ends. The CDR3 is 15 residues long. Germline loops: CDR1 MNHEY, CDR2 SVGAGI. CDR3 in amino acids: CASSYLRHNTDTQYF. In DNA form, the CDR3 reads TGTGCCAGCAGTTACCTACGGCACAACACAGATACGCAGTATTTT.

At least ten counts were recorded for this clonotype. This chain links TRBV7-9 with TRBJ2-1; D might be TRBD2 (5 bases). There are 15 residues in the CDR3. V was trimmed by 6 bases and J by 10 bases, leaving 22 bases between them. Germline-derived CDR1 and CDR2 are SEHNR and FQNEAQ (reference sequence). DNA for the CDR3: TGTGCCAGCAGTCACCCGGACTCCTTACGCCGGGAGCAGTTCTTC. Its translation is CASSHPDSLRREQFF. The full variable domain, rest sourced from reference TRBV7-9 and TRBJ2-1, is DTGVSQNPRHKITKRGQNVTFRCDPISEHNRLYWYRQTLGQGPEFLTYFQNEAQLEKSRLLSDRFSAERPKGSFSTLEIQRTEQGDSAMYLCASSHPDSLRREQFFGPGTRLTVL.

This chain joins TRBV3-1 and TRBJ1-1; TRBD1 might be the D (5 bases). Trimming cost V 6 bases and J 7 bases, with 12 bases left between them. CDR3 length equals 12 residues. In germline, CDR1 is LGHDT, CDR2 YNNKEL (reference sequence). The CDR3 sequence is CASRGTEVEAFF. CDR3 nucleotide sequence: TGTGCCAGCAGGGGGACTGAGGTTGAAGCTTTCTTT.

J is TRBJ2-1 and V is TRBV7-6; no firm D call. V lost 5 bases and J 7 bases, leaving 15 bases between the germline ends. The CDR3 sequence is 14 residues long. Germline V gene sequence: CDR1 SGHVS, CDR2 FNYEAQ. The CDR3 spells CASSPSGIGNEQFF. The CDR3, as DNA: TGTGCCAGCAGCCCCTCGGGTATCGGTAATGAGCAGTTCTTC.

There are a few counts of this clonotype. The chain links TRBV9 to TRBJ1-4; D gene unclear. The CDR3 is 16 residues long. V gave up 4 bases and J gave up 0 bases, with 13 bases separating them. Germline values: CDR1 SGDLS, CDR2 YYNGEE. CDR3 protein: CASSPGGLATNEKLFF. The CDR3 region has the DNA TGTGCCAGCAGCCCGGGAGGCCTTGCAACTAATGAAAAACTGTTTTTT.

This clonotype has a handful of counts. V and J are TRBV6-6 and TRBJ1-1; the D gene is possibly TRBD1 (5 bases). The CDR3 spans 15 residues. V gave up 6 bases and J gave up 0 bases, with 14 bases separating them. Germline V gives CDR1 MNHNY, CDR2 SVGAGI (reference sequence). The CDR3 sequence: CASRKGINMNTEAFF. DNA of the CDR3: TGTGCCAGCAGAAAGGGGATAAATATGAACACTGAAGCTTTCTTT.

This clonotype has at least ten counts. The rearrangement uses TRBV11-2 and TRBJ1-1; no clear D. V lost 7 bases and J 0 bases, leaving 18 bases between the germline ends. In germline, CDR1 is SGHAT, CDR2 FQNNGV. The CDR3 is 16 residues long. The chain's CDR3 is CASIPWEGRMNTEAFF. The CDR3, as DNA: TGTGCCAGCATCCCCTGGGAAGGGAGAATGAACACTGAAGCTTTCTTT.

This clonotype appeared many times. The chain recombines TRBV7-2 with TRBJ2-3; 7 bases agree with TRBD2. CDR1 is SGHTA, CDR2 FQGNSA, per germline. There are 13 residues in the CDR3. J lost 6 bases, V lost 4 bases, and 4 bases had no gene match. The CDR3 sequence: CASSSVGRDTQYF. The CDR3 bases are TGTGCCAGCAGCTCAGTCGGGAGGGATACGCAGTATTTT.

This clonotype has a count of ten or more. The V and J genes are TRBV7-9 and TRBJ1-3; TRBD1 might be the D (6 bases). The CDR3 runs 15 residues. Germline values: CDR1 SEHNR, CDR2 FQNEAQ (reference sequence). Trimming took off 5 bases at V and 4 bases at J, with 15 bases between the two ends. This CDR3 reads CASSPGQSGGNTIYF. DNA for the CDR3: TGTGCCAGCAGCCCAGGACAGTCAGGGGGAAACACCATATATTTT. The whole variable domain, remainder taken from reference TRBV7-9 and TRBJ1-3, is DTGVSQNPRHKITKRGQNVTFRCDPISEHNRLYWYRQTLGQGPEFLTYFQNEAQLEKSRLLSDRFSAERPKGSFSTLEIQRTEQGDSAMYLCASSPGQSGGNTIYFGEGSWLTVV.

The chain has TRBV4-2 and TRBJ2-7; 10 positions match TRBD2. Germline-derived CDR1 and CDR2 are LGHNA and YNFKEQ. The CDR3 is 17 amino acids. The V segment lost 1 base and the J segment 2 bases; nucleotides outside the gene matches: 8. The CDR3 loop reads CASSQVFKRGGTYEQYF. Written as DNA, the CDR3 is TGTGCCAGCAGCCAAGTTTTCAAGCGGGGGGGAACCTACGAGCAGTACTTC.

This clonotype has a handful of counts. The chain recombines TRBV19 with TRBJ2-1; the D is unclear. The V and J ends lost 3 bases and 8 bases respectively, with 11 bases between them. This CDR3 has 13 amino acids. CDR1 and CDR2 (germline): LNHDA, SQIVND (reference sequence). The CDR3 here is CASSMILWYEQFF. The CDR3 DNA reads as TGTGCCAGTAGTATGATCCTGTGGTATGAGCAGTTCTTC. The full variable domain, completed using reference TRBV19 and TRBJ2-1, is DGGITQSPKYLFRKEGQNVTLSCEQNLNHDAMYWYRQDPGQGLRLIYYSQIVNDFQKGDIAEGYSVSREKKESFPLTVTSAQKNPTAFYLCASSMILWYEQFFGPGTRLTVL.

This clonotype was recorded many times. The J gene is TRBJ1-1, the V gene TRBV12-3 or TRBV12-4; D gene uncertain. Trimming removed 1 base at V and 1 base at J, with 7 bases between. This CDR3 contains 14 residues. CDR3 amino acids: CASSLGYRNTEAFF. In nucleotides, the CDR3 is TGTGCCAGCAGTTTAGGGTACAGGAACACTGAAGCTTTCTTT.

This clonotype was recorded many times. The genes are TRBV19 and TRBJ2-1; D is undetermined. The CDR3 runs 15 residues. The V end lost 8 bases, the J end lost 0 bases, and 14 bases lay between the germline ends. Germline V gene lookup returns CDR1 LNHDA and CDR2 SQIVND (reference sequence). CDR3 bases: TGTGCCAGTGAATCCTTTTCAGGCTCCTACAATGAGCAGTTCTTC. Its translation is CASESFSGSYNEQFF. The full variable domain, its missing parts supplied by reference TRBV19 and TRBJ2-1, is DGGITQSPKYLFRKEGQNVTLSCEQNLNHDAMYWYRQDPGQGLRLIYYSQIVNDFQKGDIAEGYSVSREKKESFPLTVTSAQKNPTAFYLCASESFSGSYNEQFFGPGTRLTVL.

This clonotype occurred many times. V is TRBV2 and J is TRBJ2-1, with TRBD2 matching over 10 bases. CDR3 length: 15 residues. V lost 6 bases to trimming and J lost 8 bases; unmatched junction nucleotides: 10. Germline values: CDR1 SNHLY, CDR2 FYNNEI. CDR3 nucleotide sequence: TGTGCCAGCAGACGCAGCGGGAGGGTCTTCGATGAGCAGTTCTTC. Its translation: CASRRSGRVFDEQFF. The full variable domain, rest sourced from reference TRBV2 and TRBJ2-1, is EPEVTQTPSHQVTQMGQEVILRCVPISNHLYFYWYRQILGQKVEFLVSFYNNEISEKSEIFDDQFSVERPDGSNFTLKIRSTKLEDSAMYFCASRRSGRVFDEQFFGPGTRLTVL.